A single sample gave rise to the 17 T cell receptor beta chains below, sequenced in a study of blood T cell repertoires in COVID-19. Measured with immunoSEQ multiplex PCR; TCRdb has only the in-frame clones, and not every one. Here the sample spans roughly 200,000 clones, 86% being singletons. Sequencing was performed on PBMCs or T cells enriched from blood (not recorded which). These receptors came from a woman aged 40 to 55 with acute COVID-19.

This chain links TRBV28 with TRBJ2-1, with 7 bases lining up with TRBD1. CDR1 and CDR2 (germline): MDHEN, SYDVKM. This CDR3 is built from 13 residues. V lost 2 bases to trimming and J lost 7 bases; unmatched junction nucleotides: 2. The CDR3 coding sequence is TGTGCCAGCAGTTTAGACAGGGCGAATGAGCAGTTCTTC. Its translation is CASSLDRANEQFF.

The rearrangement joins TRBV27 to TRBJ1-5; D possibly corresponds to TRBD1 (5 bases). The CDR3 contains 15 residues. CDR1 MNHEY and CDR2 SMNVEV come from the germline V gene (reference sequence). The V and J ends lost 3 bases and 2 bases respectively, with 11 bases between them. This chain's CDR3 is CASSLKGAGNQPQHF. In DNA, the CDR3 is TGTGCCAGCAGTTTGAAAGGGGCAGGCAATCAGCCCCAGCATTTT.

The chain uses TRBV18 and TRBJ1-2, with D uncertain. The V and J ends lost 0 bases and 6 bases respectively, with 8 bases between them. The CDR3 covers 13 residues. From germline, CDR1 is KGHSH and CDR2 LQKENI. The CDR3 DNA reads TGTGCCAGCTCACCACCCCCCCCAGATGGCTACACCTTC. This translates into CASSPPPPDGYTF.

This clone was seen only a few times. CDR3 DNA: TGTGCCAGCAGCTTGAATGTGGGACAGGGGTATCAGCCCCAGCATTTT. The encoded protein is CASSLNVGQGYQPQHF. This chain joins TRBV5-5 and TRBJ1-5; 10 nucleotides match TRBD1. The V gene end was trimmed by 1 base and the J gene end by 5 bases; junction bases not matched to a gene: 6. This CDR3 has 16 residues. Per germline, CDR1 SGHKS and CDR2 YYEKEE (reference sequence).

The chain is built from TRBV7-8 and TRBJ2-7, with D possibly matching TRBD1 (5 bases). This CDR3 comprises 13 residues. The ends were cut back, 3 bases at V and 5 bases at J, with 11 bases in the middle. Per germline, CDR1 SGHVS and CDR2 FQNEAQ. DNA for the CDR3: TGTGCCAGCAGCTTCAGGGATTCCCACGAGCAGTACTTC. This codes for CASSFRDSHEQYF.

The chain recombines TRBV24-1 with TRBJ2-2; 8 bases fit TRBD1. The CDR3 totals 16 residues. Germline V lookup: CDR1 KGHDR, CDR2 SFDVKD. J gave up 0 bases and V 4 bases, and 3 bases lay outside the gene matches. CDR3 in DNA: TGTGCCACCAGTGAACCGGACAGGGCGAACACCGGGGAGCTGTTTTTT. As protein: CATSEPDRANTGELFF.

The rearrangement uses TRBV2 and TRBJ1-2; 7 bases line up with TRBD1. The ends lost 7 bases at V and 4 bases at J; junction bases unmatched: 12. Germline V gene sequence: CDR1 SNHLY, CDR2 FYNNEI. There are 15 residues in the CDR3. The CDR3 spells CASMEEEGALYGYTF. In DNA, the CDR3 is TGTGCCAGCATGGAGGAAGAGGGGGCTCTCTATGGCTACACCTTC.

The J gene is TRBJ2-4, the V gene TRBV12-3 or TRBV12-4; TRBD1 aligns across 7 bases. J lost 8 bases, V lost 5 bases, and 6 bases had no gene match. This CDR3 has 13 residues. The DNA for the CDR3 is TGTGCCAGCAGTCGACAGGGTTTGGACATTCAGTACTTC. It translates to CASSRQGLDIQYF.

This rearrangement joins TRBV7-9 to TRBJ2-6; D is undetermined. The germline gives CDR1 SEHNR, CDR2 FQNEAQ (reference sequence). V lost 2 bases and J 2 bases, leaving 4 bases between the germline ends. CDR3 length equals 14 residues. Written as DNA, the CDR3 is TGTGCCAGCAGCTTATATACTGGGGCCAACGTCCTGACTTTC. Translation: CASSLYTGANVLTF.

V gene TRBV15 combines with J gene TRBJ2-7; 9 bases fit TRBD2. Germline-derived CDR1 and CDR2 are LNHNV and YYDKDF (reference sequence). V lost 0 bases to trimming and J lost 1 base; unmatched junction nucleotides: 10. CDR3 length equals 18 residues. The CDR3 region has the DNA TGTGCCACCAGCAGAGAATTAGCCGGGCGGGAGGGTTCCTACGAGCAGTACTTC. The encoded protein is CATSRELAGREGSYEQYF.

This chain connects TRBV4-1 to TRBJ1-5, with D maybe TRBD1 (6 bases). This CDR3 has 16 residues. Trimming cost V 1 base and J 6 bases, with 16 bases left between them. Per the germline V gene, CDR1 is MGHRA and CDR2 is YSYEKL. The CDR3 DNA is TGCGCCAGCAGCCAAGGCCCGGGGGCGGGAGGTCAGCCCCAGCATTTT. Protein product: CASSQGPGAGGQPQHF.

The chain joins TRBV19 to TRBJ2-3; possibly TRBD1 for D (6 bases). The CDR3 runs 15 residues. V dropped 5 bases and J dropped 3 bases, with 15 bases sitting between them. Per the germline V gene, CDR1 is LNHDA and CDR2 is SQIVND (reference sequence). The CDR3 nucleotides are TGTGCCAGTAGTGAACAGGGTTTCAGGACAGATACGCAGTATTTT. Protein: CASSEQGFRTDTQYF. Full variable domain (outside the CDR3, taken from reference TRBV19 and TRBJ2-3): DGGITQSPKYLFRKEGQNVTLSCEQNLNHDAMYWYRQDPGQGLRLIYYSQIVNDFQKGDIAEGYSVSREKKESFPLTVTSAQKNPTAFYLCASSEQGFRTDTQYFGPGTRLTVL.

Written as DNA, the CDR3 is TGCGCCAGCAGCCAAGAACGGTCCAGCGGGAGCCCTCTCGGGGATACGCAGTATTTT. This translates into CASSQERSSGSPLGDTQYF. V usage is TRBV4-3 and J usage is TRBJ2-3; 8 positions match TRBD2. The junction had 17 bases not matched to a gene; V was cut back by 0 bases and J by 6 bases. Germline assignment: CDR1 LGHNA and CDR2 YSLEER. This CDR3 has 19 residues.

The V call is TRBV28, the J call TRBJ1-3; a weak D match, TRBD1 (5 bases). Germline values: CDR1 MDHEN, CDR2 SYDVKM. This CDR3 is built from 16 residues. Between the trimmed V and J ends, which lost 3 bases and 0 bases, there was a span of 12 bases. CDR3 bases: TGTGCCAGCAGTTTCGTCGGACAAGTCTCTGGAAACACCATATATTTT. This codes for CASSFVGQVSGNTIYF.

The V and J genes are TRBV28 and TRBJ2-2, with 7 bases fitting TRBD1. CDR1 MDHEN and CDR2 SYDVKM come from the germline V gene. There are 17 residues in the CDR3. V was clipped by 6 bases and J by 2 bases; unmatched bases: 12. The chain's CDR3 is CASSSPSRDSNTGELFF. The CDR3 nucleotides read TGTGCCAGCAGCTCTCCCTCCCGGGACAGTAACACCGGGGAGCTGTTTTTT.

The rearrangement joins TRBV18 to TRBJ2-7; D may be TRBD1 (5 bases). CDR1 KGHSH and CDR2 LQKENI come from the germline V gene. The CDR3 runs 14 residues. The V and J ends lost 3 bases and 1 base respectively, with 10 bases between them. The CDR3 reads CASSPARGSYEQYF. The CDR3 DNA reads TGTGCCAGCTCACCCGCTAGGGGATCCTACGAGCAGTACTTC.

The chain recombines TRBV2 with TRBJ1-1; D remains unclear. The CDR3 consists of 12 residues. Trimming removed 1 base at V and 10 bases at J, with 10 bases between. Germline loops: CDR1 SNHLY, CDR2 FYNNEI. The CDR3 bases are TGTGCCAGCAGTGAAGTGCCGGCGGGAGCTTTCTTT. This codes for CASSEVPAGAFF.